These 5 T cell receptor beta chains were sequenced from one sample in a study of blood T cell repertoires in COVID-19. Profiling relied on immunoSEQ multiplex PCR, and the TCRdb table lists in-frame clones only, not all of them. The sample lists some 140,000 clones; 84% were seen once. The sample was peripheral blood. The receptor source for this set is a human donor in a cohort sampled during active COVID-19.

This clone was seen a single time. V is TRBV5-1 and J is TRBJ2-5; no clear D gene. V was pared by 0 bases and J by 5 bases, with 11 bases between. This CDR3 has 14 residues. CDR1 and CDR2 from the germline V gene are SGHRS and YFSETQ. For the CDR3, the DNA is TGCGCCAGCAGCTTGGTGGCCTCCGGGGAGACCCAGTACTTC. It codes for CASSLVASGETQYF.

This chain links TRBV14 with TRBJ1-2; D ambiguous. This CDR3 is 15 amino acids long. The V end lost 0 bases, the J end lost 2 bases, and 10 bases lay between the germline ends. Germline V gene data show CDR1 as SGHDN and CDR2 as FVKESK. For the CDR3, the DNA is TGTGCCAGCAGCCAAGATCAGTCGGGGAACTATGGCTACACCTTC. Translation gives CASSQDQSGNYGYTF.

V and J are TRBV5-1 and TRBJ2-7, with a possible D match to TRBD2 (5 bases). In germline, CDR1 is SGHRS, CDR2 YFSETQ. The V end lost 0 bases, the J end lost 1 base, and 8 bases lay between the germline ends. The CDR3 contains 14 residues. CDR3 residues: CASSLGAESYEQYF. CDR3 sequence (DNA): TGCGCCAGCAGCTTGGGAGCGGAATCCTACGAGCAGTACTTC.

The chain uses TRBV5-6 and TRBJ2-7; TRBD2 aligns across 10 bases. V dropped 7 bases and J dropped 3; count of bases not matched to a gene: 16. The CDR3 sequence is 17 residues long. Germline CDR1 reads SGHDT; CDR2 reads YYEEEE. The CDR3 reads CASQGFSGGSPHYEQYF. In DNA, the CDR3 is TGTGCCAGCCAGGGGTTTAGCGGGGGGTCCCCTCACTACGAGCAGTACTTC.

V gene TRBV18 combines with J gene TRBJ2-1; tentative D call: TRBD1 (6 bases). The V end lost 4 bases, the J end lost 7 bases, and 8 bases lay between the germline ends. This CDR3 region has 12 residues. Germline CDR1 is KGHSH and CDR2 is LQKENI. The CDR3 loop reads CASSQDRNEQFF. CDR3 bases: TGTGCCAGCTCACAGGACAGAAATGAGCAGTTCTTC.